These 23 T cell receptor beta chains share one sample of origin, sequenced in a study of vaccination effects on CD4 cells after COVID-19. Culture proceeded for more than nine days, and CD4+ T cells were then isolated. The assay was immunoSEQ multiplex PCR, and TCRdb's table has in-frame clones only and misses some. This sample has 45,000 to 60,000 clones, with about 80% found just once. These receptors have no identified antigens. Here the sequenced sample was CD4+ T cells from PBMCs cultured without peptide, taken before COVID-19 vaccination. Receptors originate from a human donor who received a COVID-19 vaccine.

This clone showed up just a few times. This chain's CDR3 is CASRRDTRGYTF. CDR3 nucleotide sequence: TGTGCCAGCAGGCGAGACACCCGTGGCTACACCTTC. The genes are TRBV12-3 or TRBV12-4 and TRBJ1-2; unclear D gene. V shed 6 bases and J shed 7 bases, with 12 bases lying between them. The CDR3 totals 12 residues.

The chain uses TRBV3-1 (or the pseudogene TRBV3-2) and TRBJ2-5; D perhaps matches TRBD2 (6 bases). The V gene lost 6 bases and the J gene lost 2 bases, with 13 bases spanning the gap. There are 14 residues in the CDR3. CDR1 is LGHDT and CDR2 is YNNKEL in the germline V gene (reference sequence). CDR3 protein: CASSPTRSQETQYF. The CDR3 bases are TGTGCCAGCAGTCCGACTAGAAGTCAAGAGACCCAGTACTTC.

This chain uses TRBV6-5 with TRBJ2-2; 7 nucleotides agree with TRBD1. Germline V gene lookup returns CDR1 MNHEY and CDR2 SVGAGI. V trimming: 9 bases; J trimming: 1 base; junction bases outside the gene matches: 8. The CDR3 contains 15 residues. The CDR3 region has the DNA TGTGCCAGTAGGACCGGGACAGAGAACACCGGGGAGCTGTTTTTT. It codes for CASRTGTENTGELFF.

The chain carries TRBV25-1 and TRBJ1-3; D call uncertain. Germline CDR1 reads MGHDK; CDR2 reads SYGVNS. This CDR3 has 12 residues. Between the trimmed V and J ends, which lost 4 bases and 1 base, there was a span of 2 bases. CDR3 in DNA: TGTGCCAGCAGTGCGTCTGGAAACACCATATATTTT. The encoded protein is CASSASGNTIYF.

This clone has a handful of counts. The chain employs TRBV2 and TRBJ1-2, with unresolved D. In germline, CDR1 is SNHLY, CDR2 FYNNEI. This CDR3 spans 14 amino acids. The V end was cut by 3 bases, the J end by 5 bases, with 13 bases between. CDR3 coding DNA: TGTGCCAGCAGTGACCTCACCCAAGGGTATGGCTACACCTTC. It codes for CASSDLTQGYGYTF.

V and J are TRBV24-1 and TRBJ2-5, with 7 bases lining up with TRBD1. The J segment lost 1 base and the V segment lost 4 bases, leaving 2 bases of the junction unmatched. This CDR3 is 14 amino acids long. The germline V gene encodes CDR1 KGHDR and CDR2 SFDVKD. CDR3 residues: CATSEGQAQETQYF. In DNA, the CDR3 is TGTGCCACCAGTGAAGGACAGGCCCAAGAGACCCAGTACTTC.

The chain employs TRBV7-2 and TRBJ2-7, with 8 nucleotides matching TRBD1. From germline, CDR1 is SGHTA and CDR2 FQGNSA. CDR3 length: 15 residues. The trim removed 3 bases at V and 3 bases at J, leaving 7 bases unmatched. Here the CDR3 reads CASSLRTGPSYEQYV. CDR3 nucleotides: TGTGCCAGCAGCTTGAGGACAGGGCCAAGCTACGAGCAGTACGTC.

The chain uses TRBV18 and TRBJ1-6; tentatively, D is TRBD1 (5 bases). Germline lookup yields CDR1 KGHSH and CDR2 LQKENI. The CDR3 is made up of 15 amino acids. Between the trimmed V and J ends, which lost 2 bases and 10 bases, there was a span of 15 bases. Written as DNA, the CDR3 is TGTGCCAGCTCACCAGGGGCTTTCTGGGGCTCACCCCTCCACTTT. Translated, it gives CASSPGAFWGSPLHF.

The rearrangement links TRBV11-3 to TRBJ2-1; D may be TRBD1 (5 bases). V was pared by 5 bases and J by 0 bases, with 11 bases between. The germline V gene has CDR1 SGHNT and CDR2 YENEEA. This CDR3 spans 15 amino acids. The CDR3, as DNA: TGTGCCAGCAGCCAACGGACAAGCTCCTACAATGAGCAGTTCTTC. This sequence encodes CASSQRTSSYNEQFF.

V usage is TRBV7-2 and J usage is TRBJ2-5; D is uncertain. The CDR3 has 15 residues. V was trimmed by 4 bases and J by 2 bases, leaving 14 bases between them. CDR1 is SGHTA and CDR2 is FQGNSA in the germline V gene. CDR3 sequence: CASSSNSARQETQYF. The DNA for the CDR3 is TGTGCCAGCAGCTCAAACTCGGCCAGACAAGAGACCCAGTACTTC.

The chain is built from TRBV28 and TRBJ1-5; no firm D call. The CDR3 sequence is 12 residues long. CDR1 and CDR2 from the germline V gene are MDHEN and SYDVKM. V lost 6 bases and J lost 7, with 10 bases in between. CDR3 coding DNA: TGTGCCAGCAGACGGTCGGGACAGCCCCAGCATTTT. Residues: CASRRSGQPQHF.

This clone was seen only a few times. The CDR3 here is CASSPGTGSEQYV. Written as DNA, the CDR3 is TGTGCCAGCTCACCAGGGACAGGGAGCGAGCAGTACGTC. V gene TRBV18 combines with J gene TRBJ2-7; 9 nucleotides line up with TRBD1. The V gene's germline CDR1 is KGHSH and CDR2 LQKENI. This CDR3 comprises 13 residues. The V gene end was trimmed by 2 bases and the J gene end by 6 bases; junction bases not matched to a gene: 2.

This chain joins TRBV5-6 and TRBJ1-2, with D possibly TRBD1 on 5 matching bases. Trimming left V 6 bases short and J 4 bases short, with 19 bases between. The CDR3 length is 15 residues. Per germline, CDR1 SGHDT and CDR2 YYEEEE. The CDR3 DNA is TGTGCCAGCACCCTAGAGGGGACGGCGATCTATGGCTACACCTTC. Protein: CASTLEGTAIYGYTF.

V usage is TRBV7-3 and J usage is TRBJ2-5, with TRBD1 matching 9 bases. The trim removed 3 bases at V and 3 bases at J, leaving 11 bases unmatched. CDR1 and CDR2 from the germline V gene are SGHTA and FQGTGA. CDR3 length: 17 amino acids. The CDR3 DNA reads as TGTGCCAGCAGCTTGTCCGGGACAGGGCTGGGAAAAGAGACCCAGTACTTC. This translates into CASSLSGTGLGKETQYF.

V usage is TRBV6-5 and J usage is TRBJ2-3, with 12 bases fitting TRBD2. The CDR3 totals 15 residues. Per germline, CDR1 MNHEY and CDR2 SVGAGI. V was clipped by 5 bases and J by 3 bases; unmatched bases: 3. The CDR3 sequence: CASSPTSGGTDTQYF. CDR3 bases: TGTGCCAGCAGTCCGACTAGCGGGGGAACAGATACGCAGTATTTT.

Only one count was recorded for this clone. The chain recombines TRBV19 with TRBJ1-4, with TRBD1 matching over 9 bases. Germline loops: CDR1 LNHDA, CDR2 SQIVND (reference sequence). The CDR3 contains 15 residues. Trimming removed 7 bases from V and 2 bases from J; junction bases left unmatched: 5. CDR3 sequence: CASMDRGVTNEKLFF. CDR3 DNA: TGTGCCAGTATGGACAGGGGTGTTACTAATGAAAAACTGTTTTTT.

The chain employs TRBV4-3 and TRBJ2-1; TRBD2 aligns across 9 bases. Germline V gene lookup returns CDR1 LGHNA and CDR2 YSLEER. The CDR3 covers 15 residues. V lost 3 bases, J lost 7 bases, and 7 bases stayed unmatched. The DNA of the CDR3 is TGCGCCAGCAGCCATGCTCAAACTAGCGGGAATGAGCAGTTCTTC. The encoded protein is CASSHAQTSGNEQFF.

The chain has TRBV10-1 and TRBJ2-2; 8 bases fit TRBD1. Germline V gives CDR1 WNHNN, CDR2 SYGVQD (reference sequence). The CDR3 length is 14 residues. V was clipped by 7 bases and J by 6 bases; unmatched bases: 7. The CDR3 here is CASTDRVPSGELFF. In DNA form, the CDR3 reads TGCGCCAGCACGGACAGGGTACCGTCCGGGGAGCTGTTTTTT.

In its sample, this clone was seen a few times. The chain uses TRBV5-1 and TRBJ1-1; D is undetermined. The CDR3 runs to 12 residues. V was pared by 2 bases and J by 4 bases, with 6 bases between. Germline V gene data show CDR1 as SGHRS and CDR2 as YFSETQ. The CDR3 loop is CASSFGGTEAFF. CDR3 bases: TGCGCCAGCAGCTTTGGTGGCACTGAAGCTTTCTTT.

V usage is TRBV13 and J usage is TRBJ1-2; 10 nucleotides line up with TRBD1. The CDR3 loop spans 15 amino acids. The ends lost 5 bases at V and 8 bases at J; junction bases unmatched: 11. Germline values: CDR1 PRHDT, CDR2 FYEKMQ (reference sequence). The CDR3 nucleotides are TGTGCCAGCAGCAAACGGACAGGGGGAAGGGACGGCTACACCTTC. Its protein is CASSKRTGGRDGYTF.

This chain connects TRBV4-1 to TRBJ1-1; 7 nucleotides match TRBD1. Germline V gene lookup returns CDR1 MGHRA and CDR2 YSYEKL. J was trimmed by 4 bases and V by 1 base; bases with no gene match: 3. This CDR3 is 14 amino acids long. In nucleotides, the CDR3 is TGCGCCAGCAGCCAAGCCAGGGGGGGCACTGAAGCTTTCTTT. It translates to CASSQARGGTEAFF.

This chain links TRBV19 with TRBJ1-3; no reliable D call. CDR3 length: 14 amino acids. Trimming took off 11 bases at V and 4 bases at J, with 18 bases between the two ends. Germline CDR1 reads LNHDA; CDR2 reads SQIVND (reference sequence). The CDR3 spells CAAQPSSAGNTIYF. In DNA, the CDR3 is TGTGCCGCCCAGCCCTCGTCGGCAGGAAACACCATATATTTT.

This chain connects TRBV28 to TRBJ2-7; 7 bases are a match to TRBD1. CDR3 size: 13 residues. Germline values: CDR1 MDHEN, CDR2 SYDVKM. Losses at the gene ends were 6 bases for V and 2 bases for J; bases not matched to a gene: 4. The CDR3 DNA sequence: TGTGCCAGCAGCTTGACAGGGCCCTACGAGCAGTACGTC. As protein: CASSLTGPYEQYV.